The TCR beta chain described here comes from a study of OX40 agonist ivuxolimab in advanced cancers. On the study more broadly: Patients received intravenous ivuxolimab every 2 weeks at 0.01 to 10 mg/kg. The study, taken as a whole, reports: In the expanded peripheral T cells, antigen specificity was never determined. Partial responders at 0.1-3.0 mg/kg had among the lowest clonal expansion. The CD4+ and CD8+ T cells in the blood had expanded clonally by week 6 at 0.1 to 3.0 mg/kg.

Libraries were prepared by immunoSEQ multiplex PCR; TCRdb keeps only in-frame clonotypes and omits some of them. The sample contains 90,000 or so clones, 92% of which appear only once. The CDR3 is 15 residues long. The V gene's germline CDR1 is SGHTA and CDR2 FQGNSA. V was clipped by 5 bases and J by 8 bases; unmatched bases: 12. A note on this clone: The target antigen is unknown.

V gene TRBV7-2 combines with J gene TRBJ1-2, with TRBD1 identical over 9 bases. The sample here was CD4+ or CD8+ T cells sorted from blood, taken in a trial of the OX40 agonist ivuxolimab. This TCR derives from an adult with an advanced solid tumor such as melanoma, head and neck, liver or kidney cancer. The CDR3: CASSTFVQGARGYTF. The CDR3 DNA follows: TGTGCCAGCAGCACGTTCGTACAGGGGGCGCGGGGCTACACCTTC.